This T cell receptor (beta chain) was sequenced during a study of blood T cell repertoires in COVID-19. Study as a whole: From the United States, Italy and Spain came samples of acute and convalescent COVID-19. T cells, B-cell-depleted T cells, or PBMCs provided the cDNA or gDNA that served as material.

Original analysis: Nucleated cell number was recorded as an estimate derived from reference gene primer amplification. Produced via immunoSEQ multiplex PCR; TCRdb's table is partial and in-frame only. The V and J calls and clone size were taken over from that table, and D and trimming were inferred from the DNA. The table records fewer than 200,000 clones, around 85% of them present only once. Per the germline V gene, CDR1 is MRHNA and CDR2 is SNTAGT. V was trimmed by 6 bases and J by 4 bases, leaving 12 bases between them. This CDR3 is 14 amino acids long. Sequenced input: peripheral blood. The chain joins TRBV6-4 to TRBJ2-2; D may be TRBD2 (6 bases). This clonotype was sampled from a man aged 60 to 69 who had recovered from COVID-19. CDR3 sequence (DNA): TGTGCCAGCAGAGCTGGAGGGAGCACCGGGGAGCTGTTTTTT. Protein sequence: CASRAGGSTGELFF.